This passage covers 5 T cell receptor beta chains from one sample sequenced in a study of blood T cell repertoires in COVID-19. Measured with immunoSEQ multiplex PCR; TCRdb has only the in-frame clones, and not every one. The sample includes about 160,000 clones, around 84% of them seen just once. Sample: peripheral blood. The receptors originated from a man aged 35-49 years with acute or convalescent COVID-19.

The CDR3 nucleotides are TGTGCCAGCAGCGTCGATGACAGAGCCTACGAGCAGTACTTC. Encoded protein: CASSVDDRAYEQYF. The V gene is TRBV21-1, the J gene TRBJ2-7; whether TRBD1, the table's D call, matches the DNA was not checked. TRBV21-1 is a listed pseudogene. The CDR3 extends over 14 amino acids.

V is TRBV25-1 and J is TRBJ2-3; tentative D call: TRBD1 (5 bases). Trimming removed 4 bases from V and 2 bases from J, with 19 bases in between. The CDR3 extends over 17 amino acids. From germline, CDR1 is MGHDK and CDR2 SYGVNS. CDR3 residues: CASSGESRTSNTDTQYF. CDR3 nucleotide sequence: TGTGCCAGCAGTGGAGAAAGTCGGACATCTAACACAGATACGCAGTATTTT.

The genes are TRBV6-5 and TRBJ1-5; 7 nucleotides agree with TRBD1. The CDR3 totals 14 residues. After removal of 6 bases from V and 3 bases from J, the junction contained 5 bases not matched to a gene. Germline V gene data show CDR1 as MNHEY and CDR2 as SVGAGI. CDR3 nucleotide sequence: TGTGCCAGCAGCGGACAGGCAGACAATCAGCCCCAGCATTTT. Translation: CASSGQADNQPQHF.

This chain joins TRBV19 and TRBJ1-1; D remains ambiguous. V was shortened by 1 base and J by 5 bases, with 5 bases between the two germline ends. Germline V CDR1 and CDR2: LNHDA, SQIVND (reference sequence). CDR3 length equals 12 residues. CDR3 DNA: TGTGCCAGTAGTATAGGGACTACTGAAGCTTTCTTT. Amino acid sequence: CASSIGTTEAFF.

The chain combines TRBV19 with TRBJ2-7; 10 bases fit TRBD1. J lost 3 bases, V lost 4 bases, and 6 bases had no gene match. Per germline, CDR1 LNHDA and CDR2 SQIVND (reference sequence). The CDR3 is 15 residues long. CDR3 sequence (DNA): TGTGCCAGTAGTAAACACCGGGACAGGGGCTACGAGCAGTACTTC. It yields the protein CASSKHRDRGYEQYF.